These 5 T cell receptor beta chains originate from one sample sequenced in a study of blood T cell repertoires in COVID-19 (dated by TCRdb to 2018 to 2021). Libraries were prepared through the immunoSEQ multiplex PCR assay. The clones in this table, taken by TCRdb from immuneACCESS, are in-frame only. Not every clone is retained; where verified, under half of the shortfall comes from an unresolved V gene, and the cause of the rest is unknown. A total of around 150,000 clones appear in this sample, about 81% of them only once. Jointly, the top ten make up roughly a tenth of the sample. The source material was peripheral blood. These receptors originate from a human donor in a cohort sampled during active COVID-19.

The CDR3 region has the DNA TGTGCCAGCAGCTTCCGACTAGCGGGAGGGCTGAACACCGGGGAGCTGTTTTTT. It specifies CASSFRLAGGLNTGELFF. The V and J genes are TRBV5-6 and TRBJ2-2; TRBD2 agrees at 14 bases. J lost 1 base, V lost 2 bases, and 4 bases had no gene match. The V gene's germline CDR1 is SGHDT and CDR2 YYEEEE. CDR3 length: 18 residues.

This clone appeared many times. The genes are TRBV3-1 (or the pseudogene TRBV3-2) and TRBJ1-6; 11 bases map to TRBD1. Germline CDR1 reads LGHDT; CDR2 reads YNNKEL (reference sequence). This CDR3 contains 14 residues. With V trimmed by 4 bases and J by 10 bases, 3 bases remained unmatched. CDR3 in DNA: TGTGCCAGCAGCCGGAGGACAGGGGGCTCACCCCTCCACTTT. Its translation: CASSRRTGGSPLHF.

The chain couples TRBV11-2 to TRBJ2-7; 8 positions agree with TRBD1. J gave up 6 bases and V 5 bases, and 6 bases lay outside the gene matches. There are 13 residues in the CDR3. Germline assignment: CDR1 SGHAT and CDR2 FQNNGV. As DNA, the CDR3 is TGTGCCAGCAGCGCGGACAGGGTTCGCGAGCAGTACTTC. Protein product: CASSADRVREQYF.

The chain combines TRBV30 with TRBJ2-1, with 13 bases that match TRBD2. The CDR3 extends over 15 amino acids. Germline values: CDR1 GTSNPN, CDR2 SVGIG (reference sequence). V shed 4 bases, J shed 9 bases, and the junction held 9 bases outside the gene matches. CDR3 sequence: CAWTGTSGIWGEQFF. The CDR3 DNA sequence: TGTGCCTGGACGGGGACTAGCGGGATCTGGGGTGAGCAGTTCTTC.

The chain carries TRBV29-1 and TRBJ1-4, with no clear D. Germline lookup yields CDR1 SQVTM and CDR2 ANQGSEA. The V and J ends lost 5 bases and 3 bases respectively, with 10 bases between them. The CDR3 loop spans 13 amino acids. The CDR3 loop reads CSVSEGANEKLFF. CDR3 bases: TGCAGCGTTTCTGAAGGAGCTAATGAAAAACTGTTTTTT.